This T cell receptor (beta chain) was sequenced for a study of blood T cell repertoires in COVID-19. Background on the study: Samples representing acute and convalescent COVID-19 were sourced from the United States, Italy and Spain. The cDNA or gDNA used as material had been derived from T cells, B-cell-depleted T cells, or PBMCs.

Authors' methods: Reference gene primer amplification yielded estimated nucleated cell counts. Sequenced by immunoSEQ multiplex PCR; TCRdb stores in-frame clones only, minus some. That table furnishes V, J and clone size, whereas the DNA furnished D and trimming. Among some 66,000 clones, 80% to 95% were seen once, and the ten largest hold 2.5% to 3%. This CDR3 contains 16 residues. V lost 0 bases and J lost 2, with 8 bases in between. The germline CDR1 and CDR2 sequences are MDHEN and SYDVKM. The source is a man aged 70 or older with active COVID-19. V gene TRBV28 combines with J gene TRBJ1-6; D remains ambiguous. Sequenced sample: peripheral blood. CDR3 nucleotides: TGTGCCAGCAGTTTATGGGCCTCCGCCTATAATTCACCCCTCCACTTT. Protein product: CASSLWASAYNSPLHF.